The following is a T cell receptor (beta chain) sequence with its context. At one boundary the junction diverges from the germline segment, which might be a read error. Nominally healthy donors were sampled, though unrecorded immune exposures were likely. This CDR3 is built from 16 residues. Per germline, CDR1 MGHRA and CDR2 YSYEKL. 60 Vbeta and 13 Jbeta primers were used in PCR. Profiled with immunoSEQ multiplex PCR; TCRdb holds only in-frame clones, not every one. The sample holds 110,000 to 150,000 clones; 70% to 75% are singletons and the top ten take 1.6%. This entry is derived from a study of cytomegalovirus exposure and HLA in healthy donors. Whole-study context: Among the approximately 400 genotyped donors, less than 85% were placed in the Caucasian-associated ancestry cluster.

This receptor was taken from a woman younger than 45 in good health and CMV-seronegative. The V gene is TRBV4-1, the J gene TRBJ2-1; 8 bases are shared with TRBD2. Sequencing was performed on PBMCs. Written as DNA, the CDR3 is TGCGCCAGCACCCAAAGAATCACCGGGAGGGCCCATGAGCAGTTCTTC. This sequence encodes CASTQRITGRAHEQFF.